These 3 T cell receptor beta chains came from one sample sequenced in a study of vaccination effects on CD4 cells after COVID-19. Culture proceeded for nine to ten days, and CD4+ T cells were then isolated. It was between March and December 2020 that the person had a SARS-CoV-2 infection confirmed by PCR. Everyone in the study got two shots of either the BNT162b2 or mRNA-1273 vaccine. Clones were read by immunoSEQ multiplex PCR, and TCRdb kept only the in-frame ones, dropping some. The sample carries 40,000 to 55,000 clones, less than 85% recorded once. The antigens of these receptors remain unknown. The sequenced sample was CD4+ T cells from PBMCs cultured without peptide, obtained after COVID-19 vaccination. Every receptor here comes from a human donor who had a prior SARS-CoV-2 infection.

The V gene is TRBV6-5, the J gene TRBJ2-1, with 12 bases aligning to TRBD2. This CDR3 has 15 amino acids. The ends lost 6 bases at V and 6 bases at J; junction bases unmatched: 6. The germline V gene encodes CDR1 MNHEY and CDR2 SVGAGI. The CDR3 bases are TGTGCCAGCAGCCTGACTAGCGGGAGTTTCAATGAGCAGTTCTTC. Its protein product is CASSLTSGSFNEQFF.

The CDR3 sequence is CASSFGAGDRQETQYF. The CDR3 DNA reads TGCGCCAGCAGCTTTGGGGCGGGAGATCGTCAAGAGACCCAGTACTTC. This chain joins TRBV5-1 and TRBJ2-5; 7 bases fit TRBD2. Looked up from germline, CDR1 is SGHRS and CDR2 is YFSETQ. This CDR3 has 16 amino acids. Germline trimming cut 2 bases from V and 2 bases from J; bases unmatched to any gene: 9.

This chain connects TRBV6-5 to TRBJ2-2; D is perhaps TRBD2 (5 bases). The V gene's germline CDR1 is MNHEY and CDR2 SVGAGI. V gave up 6 bases and J gave up 5 bases, with 10 bases separating them. This CDR3 contains 13 residues. CDR3 nucleotide sequence: TGTGCCAGCAGCAACTCGGGGACCGGGGAGCTGTTTTTT. Translation: CASSNSGTGELFF.